The 15 T cell receptor beta chains in this list originate from one sample, sequenced in a study of T-cell memory formation after mild COVID-19 (dated by TCRdb to the early 2020s). The library came from 5' RACE. Sequenced using an Illumina NovaSeq 6000. TCRdb trimmed the raw reads at Q25, called clones with MiXCR and kept productive beta chains. A single entry per CDR3 protein holds the most common genes and DNA from its merged rows. The sample includes roughly 370,000 distinct CDR3 sequences, with about 15% observed a single time. The ten largest clonotypes hold 20% to 25% of the sample. Sequencing was done on a sample of PBMCs or a T cell subset sorted from them (not recorded which). Every receptor here comes from a man younger than 35 who had mild COVID-19 (a few samples of this study predate the infection). The sample titles of this study are shuffled in the database, so cell type and time point are left out; the donor was told from shared clones.

The rearrangement joins TRBV5-1 to TRBJ2-5, with D possibly TRBD2 on 5 matching bases. CDR3 length equals 13 residues. CDR1 is SGHRS, CDR2 YFSETQ, per germline. The V and J ends lost 6 bases and 6 bases respectively, with 15 bases between them. CDR3 in amino acids: CASTPGERKTQYF. Here the CDR3 DNA reads TGCGCCAGCACCCCCGGGGAGAGGAAGACCCAGTACTTC.

The chain combines TRBV27 with TRBJ2-1, with D possibly matching TRBD2 (5 bases). V lost 3 bases to trimming and J lost 6 bases, with 12 bases between them. The CDR3 spans 14 residues. The V gene's germline CDR1 is MNHEY and CDR2 SMNVEV (reference sequence). The CDR3 nucleotides are TGTGCCAGCAGTTTCACTAGATCAGGCAATGAGCAGTTCTTC. Translating it yields CASSFTRSGNEQFF.

The chain is built from TRBV27 and TRBJ2-1; D unclear. The V and J ends lost 6 bases and 5 bases respectively, with 17 bases between them. Germline-derived CDR1 and CDR2 are MNHEY and SMNVEV (reference sequence). The CDR3 length is 15 residues. The CDR3 is CASSPPSAPDNEQFF. The CDR3 DNA reads as TGTGCCAGCAGCCCGCCCTCAGCCCCCGACAATGAGCAGTTCTTC.

This clonotype was detected many times. This chain links TRBV9 with TRBJ1-2; D uncertain. Deletions cut 1 base from V and 10 bases from J, with 8 bases between. Germline-derived CDR1 and CDR2 are SGDLS and YYNGEE. The CDR3 totals 11 residues. The CDR3, as DNA: TGTGCCAGCAGCGTAATGGGATTCTACACCTTC. The encoded protein is CASSVMGFYTF.

This clonotype was counted a few times. The chain recombines TRBV24-1 with TRBJ2-3, with no clear D. V shed 0 bases and J shed 5 bases, with 5 bases lying between them. Germline V gives CDR1 KGHDR, CDR2 SFDVKD. The CDR3 runs 13 residues. The CDR3 DNA sequence: TGTGCCACCAGTGATTTGTCGGGAGATACGCAGTATTTT. It is translated as CATSDLSGDTQYF.

This clonotype was seen a few times. The chain couples TRBV6-2 or TRBV6-3 to TRBJ2-7; D is uncertain. The V gene's germline CDR1 is MNHEY and CDR2 SVGEGT. The CDR3 runs 14 residues. Trimming took 5 bases from V and 6 from J, leaving 17 bases between them. CDR3 sequence (DNA): TGTGCCAGCAGTCGACTGACACCACGAGGCGAGCAGTACGTC. Its translation is CASSRLTPRGEQYV.

V and J are TRBV11-2 and TRBJ2-1, with 9 bases aligning to TRBD2. CDR3 size: 14 residues. The V gene's germline CDR1 is SGHAT and CDR2 FQNNGV. The V and J ends lost 5 bases and 10 bases, in that order; junction bases with no gene match: 9. The CDR3 DNA sequence: TGTGCCAGCAGCGGACGGCGGGGGGGCCGCGAGCAGTTCTTC. It translates to CASSGRRGGREQFF.

V and J are TRBV7-3 and TRBJ1-1; a weak D match, TRBD1 (5 bases). There are 15 residues in the CDR3. V dropped 5 bases and J dropped 1 base, with 14 bases sitting between them. CDR1 SGHTA and CDR2 FQGTGA come from the germline V gene. CDR3 residues: CASSPGVGANTEAFF. The CDR3 nucleotides read TGTGCCAGCAGCCCCGGCGTCGGGGCGAACACTGAAGCTTTCTTT.

This clonotype came up a few times. The chain joins TRBV7-9 to TRBJ2-5; 12 bases agree with TRBD2. The CDR3 runs to 16 residues. Trimming cost V 4 bases and J 1 base; bases outside gene matches: 4. Germline V lookup: CDR1 SEHNR, CDR2 FQNEAQ (reference sequence). CDR3 bases: TGTGCCAGCAGCTCCGGACTAGCGGGAACCCAAGAGACCCAGTACTTC. This translates into CASSSGLAGTQETQYF.

This rearrangement joins TRBV6-2 or TRBV6-3 to TRBJ2-3; tentative D call: TRBD1 (6 bases). The CDR3 covers 14 residues. CDR1 is MNHEY and CDR2 is SVGEGT in the germline V gene. V was trimmed by 9 bases and J by 9 bases, leaving 22 bases between them. This CDR3 reads CASSWQGLGPTQYF. CDR3 DNA sequence: TGTGCCAGTTCCTGGCAGGGGCTGGGTCCCACGCAGTATTTT.

This clonotype was detected only a few times. This rearrangement joins TRBV12-5 to TRBJ2-3; D not resolved. The CDR3 length is 15 residues. Per germline, CDR1 LGHNT and CDR2 FRNRAP. V gave up 5 bases and J gave up 3 bases, with 15 bases separating them. This CDR3 reads CASGSRRGGTDTQYF. The CDR3, as DNA: TGTGCTAGTGGTAGCCGTCGCGGTGGAACAGATACGCAGTATTTT.

CDR3 amino acids: CASSLGRANTGELFF. The CDR3 DNA is TGTGCCAGCAGCTTAGGGCGAGCGAACACCGGGGAGCTGTTTTTT. The J gene is TRBJ2-2, the V gene TRBV7-2; D uncertain. Trimming left V 1 base short and J 0 bases short, with 6 bases between. Per germline, CDR1 SGHTA and CDR2 FQGNSA. The CDR3 has 15 amino acids.

This clonotype occurred a few times. J is TRBJ1-1 and V is TRBV6-2 or TRBV6-3; D gene uncertain. V was trimmed by 3 bases and J by 1 base, leaving 18 bases between them. Germline CDR1 and CDR2: MNHEY and SVGEGT. The CDR3 is made up of 17 amino acids. CDR3 nucleotide sequence: TGTGCCAGCAGTTATCCTAACCCGCCAGGCTCGAACACTGAAGCTTTCTTT. Translated: CASSYPNPPGSNTEAFF.

In this sample, this clonotype turned up a few times. V and J are TRBV19 and TRBJ2-1; the D gene is possibly TRBD2 (5 bases). V lost 3 bases to trimming and J lost 8 bases, with 11 bases between them. The CDR3 contains 13 residues. Germline V CDR1 and CDR2: LNHDA, SQIVND (reference sequence). The CDR3 region has the DNA TGTGCCAGTAGTATGAGGGCCAGCTATGAGCAGTTCTTC. It encodes CASSMRASYEQFF.

The chain employs TRBV5-1 and TRBJ2-5; TRBD1 matches at 10 bases. The trim removed 4 bases at V and 2 bases at J, leaving 11 bases unmatched. Germline V gene data show CDR1 as SGHRS and CDR2 as YFSETQ. CDR3 size: 17 residues. Here the CDR3 DNA reads TGCGCCAGCAGCACCCGTGGGACAGGGGATGATCAAGAGACCCAGTACTTC. Encoded protein: CASSTRGTGDDQETQYF.